The 30 T cell receptor beta chains in this list originate from one sample, sequenced in a study of a mutant IDH1 vaccine in newly diagnosed glioma. No antigen has been assigned to these receptors. As to time point: week 23, last vaccination. Vaccinated patients received 300 ug of mutant IDH1 20-mer peptide per dose, with topical imiquimod. Sequencing used immunoSEQ multiplex PCR; TCRdb keeps in-frame clones, though not all of them. Of 77,000 or so clones detected, around 85% appear once; the ten largest clones hold approximately 0.8%. The sequencing used PBMCs, collected from a glioma patient whose treatment included an IDH1 peptide vaccine. All receptors come from a woman aged 45-60 years with glioma.

This chain connects TRBV7-2 to TRBJ2-1, with 9 bases matching TRBD2. V lost 6 bases to trimming and J lost 8 bases; unmatched junction nucleotides: 17. Germline V lookup: CDR1 SGHTA, CDR2 FQGNSA. There are 17 residues in the CDR3. The DNA of the CDR3 is TGTGCCAGCAGTTCCGCGGGGGGGGCTACCCTAATCTATGAGCAGTTCTTC. It specifies CASSSAGGATLIYEQFF.

The chain employs TRBV19 and TRBJ2-7; no firm D call. Germline V lookup: CDR1 LNHDA, CDR2 SQIVND (reference sequence). The germline V and J ends were trimmed by 10 bases and 7 bases, with 14 bases remaining between them. This CDR3 region has 11 residues. In nucleotides, the CDR3 is TGTGCCACCCTCTGGGGAAGGGAGCAGTACTTC. It codes for CATLWGREQYF.

This rearrangement joins TRBV7-9 to TRBJ2-3; D possibly matches TRBD1 or TRBD2 (5 bases each). The V end was cut by 5 bases, the J end by 0 bases, with 12 bases between. The CDR3 length is 15 residues. CDR1 and CDR2 from the germline V gene are SEHNR and FQNEAQ (reference sequence). CDR3 bases: TGTGCCAGCAGCGCCGGGACGAGGAGCACAGATACGCAGTATTTT. It is translated as CASSAGTRSTDTQYF. Complete variable domain (other parts from reference TRBV7-9 and TRBJ2-3): DTGVSQNPRHKITKRGQNVTFRCDPISEHNRLYWYRQTLGQGPEFLTYFQNEAQLEKSRLLSDRFSAERPKGSFSTLEIQRTEQGDSAMYLCASSAGTRSTDTQYFGPGTRLTVL.

This clone occurred a few times. The chain is built from TRBV5-6 and TRBJ2-1; no clear D. The V and J ends lost 2 bases and 6 bases respectively, with 9 bases between them. CDR1 is SGHDT and CDR2 is YYEEEE in the germline V gene. This CDR3 contains 13 residues. The CDR3 sequence is CASSFTSINEQFF. CDR3 DNA sequence: TGTGCCAGCAGCTTTACGTCCATCAATGAGCAGTTCTTC. Together with reference TRBV5-6 and TRBJ2-1, the CDR3 gives the full variable domain: DAGVTQSPTHLIKTRGQQVTLRCSPKSGHDTVSWYQQALGQGPQFIFQYYEEEERQRGNFPDRFSGHQFPNYSSELNVNALLLGDSALYLCASSFTSINEQFFGPGTRLTVL.

CDR3 amino acids: CASSDRGRDTQYF. CDR3 bases: TGTGCCAGCAGTGACAGGGGTAGGGATACGCAGTATTTT. The chain couples TRBV2 to TRBJ2-3, with a tentative D call TRBD1 (6 bases). The CDR3 is 13 amino acids. V was clipped by 3 bases and J by 6 bases, with 10 bases between them. The germline V gene has CDR1 SNHLY and CDR2 FYNNEI. Complete variable domain (other parts from reference TRBV2 and TRBJ2-3): EPEVTQTPSHQVTQMGQEVILRCVPISNHLYFYWYRQILGQKVEFLVSFYNNEISEKSEIFDDQFSVERPDGSNFTLKIRSTKLEDSAMYFCASSDRGRDTQYFGPGTRLTVL.

The J gene is TRBJ2-7, the V gene TRBV7-8, with 12 nucleotides matching TRBD2. Germline V gives CDR1 SGHVS, CDR2 FQNEAQ. With V trimmed by 6 bases and J by 7 bases, 13 bases remained unmatched. The CDR3 covers 16 residues. Here the CDR3 reads CASSYGLAGNPTEQYF. In nucleotides, the CDR3 is TGTGCCAGCAGTTATGGACTAGCGGGAAACCCTACGGAGCAGTACTTC.

The chain combines TRBV7-9 with TRBJ2-1; D not certain. Trimming removed 5 bases from V and 0 bases from J, with 14 bases in between. CDR1 is SEHNR and CDR2 is FQNEAQ in the germline V gene (reference sequence). This CDR3 contains 16 residues. The CDR3 is CASSPTNTPSYNEQFF. Written as DNA, the CDR3 is TGTGCCAGCAGCCCCACTAACACCCCCTCCTACAATGAGCAGTTCTTC.

The rearrangement joins TRBV9 to TRBJ2-7; D gene unclear. Deletions cut 0 bases from V and 5 bases from J, with 9 bases between. Per the germline V gene, CDR1 is SGDLS and CDR2 is YYNGEE. This CDR3 has 13 residues. CDR3 protein: CASSVGSLDEQYF. In DNA form, the CDR3 reads TGTGCCAGCAGCGTAGGGAGTCTAGACGAGCAGTACTTC.

This clone was seen a single time. This rearrangement joins TRBV13 to TRBJ2-1; D unclear. The germline CDR1 and CDR2 sequences are PRHDT and FYEKMQ (reference sequence). The V end lost 5 bases, the J end lost 3 bases, and 14 bases lay between the germline ends. The CDR3 length is 15 residues. For the CDR3, the DNA is TGTGCCAGCAGCCCCGGTTGGATTTACTACAATGAGCAGTTCTTC. Translating gives CASSPGWIYYNEQFF.

The chain couples TRBV10-1 to TRBJ2-3; 14 bases fit TRBD2. The V and J ends lost 5 bases and 6 bases, in that order; junction bases with no gene match: 1. There are 14 residues in the CDR3. The germline V gene encodes CDR1 WNHNN and CDR2 SYGVQD (reference sequence). As DNA, the CDR3 is TGCGCCAGCAGTCGGACTAGCGGGAGGGATACGCAGTATTTT. Protein sequence: CASSRTSGRDTQYF.

J is TRBJ1-2 and V is TRBV10-1, with D maybe TRBD1 (5 bases). V lost 5 bases, J lost 2 bases, and 9 bases lay in between. Germline values: CDR1 WNHNN, CDR2 SYGVQD (reference sequence). This CDR3 is built from 13 residues. The CDR3 DNA reads TGCGCCAGCAGTAGCGCAGGGAACTATGGCTACACCTTC. Protein product: CASSSAGNYGYTF.

The chain links TRBV11-3 to TRBJ2-2; 9 bases are shared with TRBD2. This CDR3 has 16 residues. Losses at the gene ends were 7 bases for V and 5 bases for J; bases not matched to a gene: 11. Per germline, CDR1 SGHNT and CDR2 YENEEA. As DNA, the CDR3 is TGTGCCAGCACCGCGGGGAGACTAGCGGATACCGGGGAGCTGTTTTTT. Translated, it gives CASTAGRLADTGELFF.

This chain links TRBV12-5 with TRBJ1-1; perhaps TRBD1 as D (6 bases). Germline assignment: CDR1 LGHNT and CDR2 FRNRAP. This CDR3 is 15 amino acids long. The V gene lost 3 bases and the J gene lost 6 bases, with 17 bases spanning the gap. Here the CDR3 reads CASGFSTGVGSEAFF. The CDR3 DNA reads as TGTGCTAGTGGTTTCTCGACAGGAGTGGGATCTGAAGCTTTCTTT. Full variable domain (outside the CDR3, taken from reference TRBV12-5 and TRBJ1-1): DARVTQTPRHKVTEMGQEVTMRCQPILGHNTVFWYRQTMMQGLELLAYFRNRAPLDDSGMPKDRFSAEMPDATLATLKIQPSEPRDSAVYFCASGFSTGVGSEAFFGQGTRLTVV.

This clone was seen a single time. This chain links TRBV7-9 with TRBJ2-5; perhaps TRBD2 as D (6 bases). V lost 1 base and J lost 0, with 12 bases in between. This CDR3 spans 16 amino acids. CDR1 SEHNR and CDR2 FQNEAQ come from the germline V gene (reference sequence). CDR3 nucleotides: TGTGCCAGCAGCTTAGGGTTAGCGGAGTACCAAGAGACCCAGTACTTC. Translation: CASSLGLAEYQETQYF.

V and J are TRBV19 and TRBJ1-1, with unresolved D. From germline, CDR1 is LNHDA and CDR2 SQIVND (reference sequence). V lost 5 bases and J 1 base, leaving 8 bases between the germline ends. The CDR3 has 13 amino acids. The CDR3 protein is CASSYLENTEAFF. For the CDR3, the DNA is TGTGCCAGTAGTTATCTGGAGAACACTGAAGCTTTCTTT.

The rearrangement links TRBV11-3 to TRBJ2-1; 14 bases match TRBD2. The CDR3 contains 16 residues. V trimming: 5 bases; J trimming: 3 bases; junction bases outside the gene matches: 3. CDR1 is SGHNT, CDR2 YENEEA, per germline. The CDR3 coding sequence is TGTGCCAGCAGCCCGGGACTAGCGGGAGTCTACAATGAGCAGTTCTTC. Translated: CASSPGLAGVYNEQFF.

The J gene is TRBJ1-4, the V gene TRBV6-5; D gene unclear. The CDR3 covers 16 residues. The germline V gene has CDR1 MNHEY and CDR2 SVGAGI. The ends were cut back, 0 bases at V and 8 bases at J, with 16 bases in the middle. This CDR3 is CASSYSPLGDLEKLFF. Here the CDR3 DNA reads TGTGCCAGCAGTTACTCTCCGTTGGGCGATTTAGAAAAACTGTTTTTT.

The CDR3 DNA reads as TGTGCCAGCAGTTTATTGGGGGACCAGCCCCAGCATTTT. Translating gives CASSLLGDQPQHF. J is TRBJ1-5 and V is TRBV27; TRBD1 is a possible D gene (5 bases). The germline V gene has CDR1 MNHEY and CDR2 SMNVEV (reference sequence). V was shortened by 1 base and J by 7 bases, with 8 bases between the two germline ends. The CDR3 loop spans 13 amino acids.

This sequence joins TRBV6-6 and TRBJ1-3; TRBD1 agrees at 7 bases. This CDR3 has 14 amino acids. V lost 6 bases, J lost 0 bases, and 2 bases stayed unmatched. Germline loops: CDR1 MNHNY, CDR2 SVGAGI (reference sequence). The CDR3 loop is CASRRDSSGNTIYF. The CDR3 DNA is TGTGCCAGCAGGCGGGACAGCTCTGGAAACACCATATATTTT.

The V gene is TRBV27, the J gene TRBJ2-7; D is unclear. The germline V gene has CDR1 MNHEY and CDR2 SMNVEV (reference sequence). Trimming removed 6 bases at V and 6 bases at J, with 9 bases between. This CDR3 is 11 amino acids long. The CDR3 reads CASRAVGEQYF. CDR3 DNA sequence: TGTGCCAGCAGGGCGGTTGGCGAGCAGTACTTC.

The rearrangement links TRBV6-5 to TRBJ2-7, with 10 bases that match TRBD1. This CDR3 is 15 amino acids long. Germline assignment: CDR1 MNHEY and CDR2 SVGAGI. V lost 6 bases and J lost 6; bases outside the gene matches: 11. CDR3 amino acids: CASRTVRDRGLEQYF. The CDR3 DNA sequence: TGTGCCAGCAGAACAGTCCGGGACAGGGGTCTCGAGCAGTACTTC.

The rearrangement uses TRBV5-1 and TRBJ1-2; D call uncertain. Per germline, CDR1 SGHRS and CDR2 YFSETQ. The CDR3 is 12 residues long. Trimming shortened V by 2 bases and J by 8 bases, and 10 bases separated the two germline ends. CDR3 loop: CASSFEHEGYTF. CDR3 nucleotides: TGCGCCAGCAGCTTCGAACACGAAGGCTACACCTTC.

This clone was picked up one time. V gene TRBV28 combines with J gene TRBJ1-1; 8 positions match TRBD1. CDR3 length: 15 residues. Germline V lookup: CDR1 MDHEN, CDR2 SYDVKM. The V segment lost 4 bases and the J segment 7 bases; nucleotides outside the gene matches: 11. The CDR3 reads CASSSPGAGGREAFF. Here the CDR3 DNA reads TGTGCCAGCAGTTCCCCCGGGGCAGGGGGCCGTGAAGCTTTCTTT.

J is TRBJ1-1 and V is TRBV18; 9 bases align to TRBD1. Germline values: CDR1 KGHSH, CDR2 LQKENI. The CDR3 extends over 15 amino acids. The J segment lost 6 bases and the V segment lost 3 bases, leaving 8 bases of the junction unmatched. The CDR3 here is CASSPIQGAEPEAFF. The CDR3 DNA sequence: TGTGCCAGCTCACCTATACAGGGGGCTGAGCCTGAAGCTTTCTTT.

J is TRBJ2-1 and V is TRBV19; 9 bases match TRBD1. V lost 5 bases to trimming and J lost 1 base; unmatched junction nucleotides: 3. The CDR3 extends over 15 amino acids. Germline CDR1 is LNHDA and CDR2 is SQIVND (reference sequence). For the CDR3, the DNA is TGTGCCAGTAGTCGTGGACAGGGGTCCTACAATGAGCAGTTCTTC. Protein sequence: CASSRGQGSYNEQFF.

The V and J genes are TRBV27 and TRBJ2-5; maybe TRBD1 (5 bases). Germline V lookup: CDR1 MNHEY, CDR2 SMNVEV (reference sequence). The germline V and J ends were trimmed by 5 bases and 1 base, with 23 bases remaining between them. The CDR3 is 18 amino acids. The chain's CDR3 is CASSIFTPPVRGQETQYF. The CDR3 nucleotides read TGTGCCAGCAGTATTTTTACCCCACCCGTAAGGGGCCAAGAGACCCAGTACTTC.

The J gene is TRBJ2-1, the V gene TRBV19, with D possibly being TRBD2 (5 bases). Trimming removed 6 bases at V and 0 bases at J, with 6 bases between. Germline CDR1 and CDR2: LNHDA and SQIVND (reference sequence). The CDR3 is 13 amino acids. The CDR3 here is CASSGNSYNEQFF. In nucleotides, the CDR3 is TGTGCCAGTAGCGGGAACTCCTACAATGAGCAGTTCTTC.

The chain has TRBV11-2 and TRBJ2-1, with unresolved D. Germline V lookup: CDR1 SGHAT, CDR2 FQNNGV. The V end was cut by 4 bases, the J end by 8 bases, with 9 bases between. The CDR3 contains 12 residues. In DNA form, the CDR3 reads TGTGCCAGCAGCTCCCGCGGCGATGAGCAGTTCTTC. Its protein is CASSSRGDEQFF.

This chain links TRBV2 with TRBJ1-4, with 7 bases identical to TRBD1. This CDR3 has 13 amino acids. Germline assignment: CDR1 SNHLY and CDR2 FYNNEI. V was clipped by 7 bases and J by 4 bases; unmatched bases: 3. The chain's CDR3 is CASTGTDNEKLFF. The CDR3 DNA sequence: TGTGCCAGCACCGGGACAGATAATGAAAAACTGTTTTTT.

The V and J genes are TRBV9 and TRBJ2-1, with D uncertain. Germline-derived CDR1 and CDR2 are SGDLS and YYNGEE. The ends were cut back, 0 bases at V and 9 bases at J, with 10 bases in the middle. The CDR3 is 13 residues long. CDR3 residues: CASSVEALGEQFF. In DNA form, the CDR3 reads TGTGCCAGCAGCGTAGAGGCCCTGGGTGAGCAGTTCTTC.